Listed below are T cell receptor beta chains from one sample, sequenced in a study of shared clonotypes between healthy human individuals. The assay was immunoSEQ multiplex PCR, and TCRdb's table has in-frame clones only and misses some. Of 2 million to 2.5 million clones in the sample, approximately 93% were seen once. The sequenced material came from naive CD4+ T cells from PBMCs. The receptor source for this set is a man between 18 and 29 years old in good health. Some clones in this sample may be carry-over from other donors' samples. The CDR3 runs from the conserved cysteine through the conserved F or W. Each record gives: J gene, V gene, clone size, D gene, CDR3 DNA, CDR3 protein. A D gene is named only where the DNA matches it firmly. Not all rows give a size; the values are once, few, many and, for expanded clones, a class.

>TRBJ2-7|TRBV11-1|once|-
TGTGCCAGCAGTCGTCAAGGATTCTCCTACGAGCAGTACTTC
CASSRQGFSYEQYF
>TRBJ2-1|TRBV27|-|TRBD2
TGTGCCAGCAGTTCTCTAGCGGGTTACAATGAGCAGTTCTTC
CASSSLAGYNEQFF
>TRBJ1-5|TRBV7-9|once|-
TGTGCCAGCAGCCCCCCGGGGGGGGGCCAGCCCCAGCATTTT
CASSPPGGGQPQHF
>TRBJ2-2|TRBV9|-|-
TGTGCCAGCAGCGTAGGAAAGGGACATAACACCGGGGAGCTGTTTTTT
CASSVGKGHNTGELFF
>TRBJ2-3|TRBV10-1|-|-
TGCGCCAGCAGCCCCGGCTCCACAGATACGCAGTATTTT
CASSPGSTDTQYF
>TRBJ2-1|TRBV28|-|-
TGTGCCAGCAGTCCGCGGACTGGAAGCTCCTACAATGAGCAGTTCTTC
CASSPRTGSSYNEQFF
>TRBJ2-1|TRBV20-1|-|-
TGCAGTGCTCCCCAGGATGCTGAGCAGTTCTTC
CSAPQDAEQFF
>TRBJ1-1|TRBV19|once|-
TGTGCCAGTAGTATAGATCACAGGGTGGGCACTGAAGCTTTCTTT
CASSIDHRVGTEAFF
>TRBJ2-3|TRBV6-1|-|-
TGTGCCAGCAGTGAAGTCAGAACAGATACGCAGTATTTT
CASSEVRTDTQYF
>TRBJ2-3|TRBV28|-|-
TGTGCCAGCACCTCCCCCTGGGACTCTTACACAGATACGCAGTATTTT
CASTSPWDSYTDTQYF
>TRBJ2-6|TRBV5-1|-|-
TGCGCCAGCAGCCTGGGAGGTTCTGGGGCCAACGTCCTGACTTTC
CASSLGGSGANVLTF
>TRBJ2-3|TRBV7-2|-|TRBD2
TGTGCCAGCAGCCCCGCACTAGCGGGGGGGGATACGCAGTATTTT
CASSPALAGGDTQYF
>TRBJ2-2|TRBV9|-|TRBD2
TGTGCCAGCAGCGTATCGGATAGCGGGAGGAAATACACCGGGGAGCTGTTTTTT
CASSVSDSGRKYTGELFF
>TRBJ2-5|TRBV30|-|-
TGTGCCTGGACCCCAGTGGTCGGGTCTCGGGAGACCCAGTACTTC
CAWTPVVGSRETQYF
>TRBJ2-6|TRBV19|-|-
TGTGCCAGTAGCCAAACCTACGCCCCTGGGGCCAACGTCCTGACTTTC
CASSQTYAPGANVLTF
>TRBJ1-1|TRBV2|-|TRBD1
TGTGCCAACGGACAGGGGGCGAACACTGAAGCTTTCTTT
CANGQGANTEAFF
>TRBJ2-7|TRBV6-1|-|-
TGTGCCAGCAGCCTGGGACAAACCTACGAGCAGTACTTC
CASSLGQTYEQYF
>TRBJ1-2|TRBV4-2|once|TRBD1
TGTGCCAGCAGCCAATTCTCAGGACAGGCCTATGGCTACACCTTC
CASSQFSGQAYGYTF
>TRBJ2-2|TRBV28|-|-
TGTGCCAGCAGTTTATACATGAACACCGGGGAGCTGTTTTTT
CASSLYMNTGELFF
>TRBJ2-4|TRBV27|-|TRBD2
TGTGCCAGCAGTTCCCTTCGAAGGGGACTAGCTGGAGGCATTCAGTACTTC
CASSSLRRGLAGGIQYF
>TRBJ2-1|TRBV10-1|once|-
TGCGCCAGCAGCGATTTTCTAGCCGACAACTACAATGAGCAGTTCTTC
CASSDFLADNYNEQFF